What follows are 6 T cell receptor beta chains derived from one specimen sequenced in a study of technical replicates of blood from a handful of donors. Generated by immunoSEQ multiplex PCR, the TCRdb table keeps only in-frame clones and is missing some. Of about 74,000 clones listed, 89% are singletons. The sequencing input was T cells isolated from PBMCs. Receptors were obtained from a human donor in good health.

The gene calls are TRBV19 and TRBJ2-7; 9 bases are a match to TRBD1. J was trimmed by 1 base and V by 4 bases; bases with no gene match: 5. The V gene's germline CDR1 is LNHDA and CDR2 SQIVND (reference sequence). This CDR3 contains 15 residues. The CDR3 DNA reads TGTGCCAGTAGTAACACAGGGGGCCTTTCCTACGAGCAGTACTTC. Translating it yields CASSNTGGLSYEQYF.

This chain links TRBV10-3 with TRBJ2-2; tentatively, D is TRBD1 (6 bases). Trimming took 9 bases from V and 2 from J, leaving 13 bases between them. Germline assignment: CDR1 ENHRY and CDR2 SYGVKD. This CDR3 is built from 14 residues. Here the CDR3 reads CAMLDSINTGELFF. The CDR3 DNA reads as TGTGCCATGTTGGACAGTATAAACACCGGGGAGCTGTTTTTT.

V is TRBV5-1 and J is TRBJ2-1, with 8 bases fitting TRBD2. This CDR3 has 15 amino acids. V was pared by 1 base and J by 7 bases, with 7 bases of the junction left unmatched. The germline CDR1 and CDR2 sequences are SGHRS and YFSETQ. This CDR3 is CASSLSAGGKNEQFF. CDR3 sequence (DNA): TGCGCCAGCAGCTTGTCGGCGGGGGGCAAGAATGAGCAGTTCTTC.

On this clone: One end of the junction fails to match germline, which may point to a read error. The rearrangement links TRBV18 to TRBJ2-7; D is possibly TRBD2 (5 bases). The germline gives CDR1 KGHSH, CDR2 LQKENI. This CDR3 region has 15 residues. The DNA for the CDR3 is TGTGCCAGCTCCCCACCGTTTGGGAGCCCCTACGAGCAGTACTTC. This translates into CASSPPFGSPYEQYF.

This clone occurred once. The chain uses TRBV6-1 and TRBJ1-2; a possible D gene is TRBD1 (6 bases). This CDR3 region has 11 residues. The germline V gene has CDR1 MNHNS and CDR2 SASEGT. V shed 10 bases and J shed 3 bases, with 9 bases lying between them. The CDR3 reads CATWTDYGYTF. The CDR3 coding sequence is TGTGCCACCTGGACAGACTATGGCTACACCTTC.

J is TRBJ1-4 and V is TRBV27, with D perhaps TRBD1 (5 bases). This CDR3 is 12 amino acids long. Deletions cut 8 bases from V and 3 bases from J, with 7 bases between. Germline V gives CDR1 MNHEY, CDR2 SMNVEV (reference sequence). The CDR3 here is CASGGANEKLFF. DNA of the CDR3: TGTGCCAGCGGGGGGGCTAATGAAAAACTGTTTTTT.